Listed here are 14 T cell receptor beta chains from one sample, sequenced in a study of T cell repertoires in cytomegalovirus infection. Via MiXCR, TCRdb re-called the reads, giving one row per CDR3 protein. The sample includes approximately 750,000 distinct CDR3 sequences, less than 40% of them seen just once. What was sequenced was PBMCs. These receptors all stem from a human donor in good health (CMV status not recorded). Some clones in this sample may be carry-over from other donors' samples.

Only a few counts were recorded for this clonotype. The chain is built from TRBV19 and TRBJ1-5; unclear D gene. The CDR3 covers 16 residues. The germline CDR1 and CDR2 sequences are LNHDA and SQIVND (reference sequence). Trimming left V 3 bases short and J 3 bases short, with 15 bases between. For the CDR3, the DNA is TGTGCCAGTAGTATCTCAGCCTTTAATATCAATCAGCCCCAGCATTTT. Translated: CASSISAFNINQPQHF. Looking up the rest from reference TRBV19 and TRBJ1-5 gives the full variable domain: DGGITQSPKYLFRKEGQNVTLSCEQNLNHDAMYWYRQDPGQGLRLIYYSQIVNDFQKGDIAEGYSVSREKKESFPLTVTSAQKNPTAFYLCASSISAFNINQPQHFGDGTRLSIL.

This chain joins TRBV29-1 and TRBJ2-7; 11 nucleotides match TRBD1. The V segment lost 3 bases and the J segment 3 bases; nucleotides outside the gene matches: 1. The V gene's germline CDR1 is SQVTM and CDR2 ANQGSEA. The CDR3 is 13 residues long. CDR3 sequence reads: CSVDGTGGYEQYF. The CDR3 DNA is TGCAGCGTTGACGGGACAGGGGGCTACGAGCAGTACTTC.

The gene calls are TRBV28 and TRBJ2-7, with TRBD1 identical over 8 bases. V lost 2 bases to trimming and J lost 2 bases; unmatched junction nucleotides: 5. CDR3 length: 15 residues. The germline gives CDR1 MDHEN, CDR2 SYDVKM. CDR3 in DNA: TGTGCCAGCAGTTTACTGGGACAGGTACCCTACGAGCAGTACTTC. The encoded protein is CASSLLGQVPYEQYF.

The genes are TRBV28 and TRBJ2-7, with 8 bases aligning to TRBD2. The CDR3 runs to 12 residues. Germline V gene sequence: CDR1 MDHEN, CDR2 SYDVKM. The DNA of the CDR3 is TGTGCTAGCGGGAAGAGCTCCTACGAGCAGTACTTC. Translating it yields CASGKSSYEQYF.

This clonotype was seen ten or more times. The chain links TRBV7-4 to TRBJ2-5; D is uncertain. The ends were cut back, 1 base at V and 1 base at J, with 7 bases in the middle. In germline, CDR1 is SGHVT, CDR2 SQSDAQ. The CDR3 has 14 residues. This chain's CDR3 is CASSLGTSQETQYF. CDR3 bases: TGTGCCAGCAGCTTAGGGACGAGCCAAGAGACCCAGTACTTC.

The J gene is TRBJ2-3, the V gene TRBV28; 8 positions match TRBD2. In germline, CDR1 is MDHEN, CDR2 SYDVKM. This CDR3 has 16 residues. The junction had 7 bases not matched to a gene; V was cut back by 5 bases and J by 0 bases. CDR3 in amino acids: CASSLPKRGSTDTQYF. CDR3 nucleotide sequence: TGTGCCAGCAGTCTTCCCAAGCGGGGGAGCACAGATACGCAGTATTTT. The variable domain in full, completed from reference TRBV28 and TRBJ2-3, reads DVKVTQSSRYLVKRTGEKVFLECVQDMDHENMFWYRQDPGLGLRLIYFSYDVKMKEKGDIPEGYSVSREKKERFSLILESASTNQTSMYLCASSLPKRGSTDTQYFGPGTRLTVL.

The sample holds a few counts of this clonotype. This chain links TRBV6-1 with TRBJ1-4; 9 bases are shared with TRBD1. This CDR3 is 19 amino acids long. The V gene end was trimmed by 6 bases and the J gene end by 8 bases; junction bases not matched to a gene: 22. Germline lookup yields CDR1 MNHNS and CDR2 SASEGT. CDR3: CASRGQPGQGRLVGEKLFF. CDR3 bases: TGTGCCAGCAGGGGACAACCGGGACAGGGAAGGCTTGTTGGAGAAAAACTGTTTTTT.

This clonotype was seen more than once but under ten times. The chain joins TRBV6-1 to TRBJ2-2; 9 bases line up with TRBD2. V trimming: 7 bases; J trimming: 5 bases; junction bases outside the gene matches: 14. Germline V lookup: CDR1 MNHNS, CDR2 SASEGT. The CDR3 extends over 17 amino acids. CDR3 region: CASTPWGRAGGTGELFF. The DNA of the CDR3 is TGTGCCAGCACCCCGTGGGGAAGGGCGGGAGGGACCGGGGAGCTGTTTTTT.

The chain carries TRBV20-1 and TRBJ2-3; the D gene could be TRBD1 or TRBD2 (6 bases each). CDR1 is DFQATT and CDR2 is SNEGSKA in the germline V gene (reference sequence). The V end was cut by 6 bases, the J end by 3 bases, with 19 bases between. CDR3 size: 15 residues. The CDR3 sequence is CSAMDSGRRTDTQYF. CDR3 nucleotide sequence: TGCAGTGCAATGGACAGCGGGCGCCGGACAGATACGCAGTATTTT.

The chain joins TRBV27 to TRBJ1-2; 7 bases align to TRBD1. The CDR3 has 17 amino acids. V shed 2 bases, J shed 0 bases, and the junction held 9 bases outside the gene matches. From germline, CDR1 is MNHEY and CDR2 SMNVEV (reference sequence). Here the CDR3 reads CASSLGGRGNANYGYTF. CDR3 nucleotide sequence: TGTGCCAGCAGTTTAGGTGGCAGGGGGAATGCTAACTATGGCTACACCTTC.

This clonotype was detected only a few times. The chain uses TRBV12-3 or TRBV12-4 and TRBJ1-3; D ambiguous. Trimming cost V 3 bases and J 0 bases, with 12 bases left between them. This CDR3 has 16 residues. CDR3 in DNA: TGTGCCAGCAGTTTTCAGCAGATTAGCTCTGGAAACACCATATATTTT. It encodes CASSFQQISSGNTIYF.

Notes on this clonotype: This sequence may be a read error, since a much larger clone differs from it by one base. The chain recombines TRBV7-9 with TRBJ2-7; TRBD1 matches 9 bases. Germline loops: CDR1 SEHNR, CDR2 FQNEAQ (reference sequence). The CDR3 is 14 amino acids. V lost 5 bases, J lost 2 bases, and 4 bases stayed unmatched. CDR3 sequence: CASSHRDRAYEQYF. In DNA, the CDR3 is TGTGCCAGCAGCCACCGGGACAGGGCCTACGAGCAGTACTTC.

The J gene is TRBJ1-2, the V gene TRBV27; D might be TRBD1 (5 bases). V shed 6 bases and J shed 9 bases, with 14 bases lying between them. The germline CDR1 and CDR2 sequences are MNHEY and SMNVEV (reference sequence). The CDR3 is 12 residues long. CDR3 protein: CASSGPKGRYTF. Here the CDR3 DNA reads TGTGCCAGCAGCGGTCCAAAGGGGCGCTACACCTTC.

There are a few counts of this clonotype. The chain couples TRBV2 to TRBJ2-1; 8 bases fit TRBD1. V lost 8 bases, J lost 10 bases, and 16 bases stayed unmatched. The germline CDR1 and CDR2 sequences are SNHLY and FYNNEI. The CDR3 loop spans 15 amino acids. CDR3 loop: CASGAQLQGAGEQFF. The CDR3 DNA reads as TGTGCCAGCGGGGCCCAATTGCAGGGGGCGGGGGAGCAGTTCTTC.